Below, one T cell receptor beta chain is given with its context. In the study's own analysis: Using reference gene primer amplification, nucleated cell counts were estimated. Using immunoSEQ multiplex PCR, the repertoire was profiled, and TCRdb retains in-frame clones only, with some absent. That table supplies the V and J calls and clone size; D and trimming were determined from the DNA. The sample holds about half a million clones, 80% to 90% seen once. The sample originates from a study of blood T cell repertoires in COVID-19. Study at large: COVID-19 samples from acute and convalescent phases originated in the United States, Italy and Spain.

Looked up from germline, CDR1 is SGHRS and CDR2 is YFSETQ. This CDR3 region has 14 residues. Trimming took off 4 bases at V and 3 bases at J, with 10 bases between the two ends. What was sequenced was peripheral blood. The chain links TRBV5-1 to TRBJ2-2; TRBD2 is a possible D gene (6 bases). This clonotype was sampled from a human donor in a cohort sampled during active COVID-19. The CDR3 DNA reads as TGCGCCAGCAGCGCGGGACTGCACACCGGGGAGCTGTTTTTT. As protein: CASSAGLHTGELFF.